The source of this T cell receptor (beta chain) is a study of T cell responses to AZD1222 COVID-19 vaccine. Findings and limits, study-wide: Sampling that yielded the repertoires occurred only after the peak T cell response. Regions 160-218 and 743-854 dominated among vaccine-associated CD4 TCRs spanning spike. Donors in the cohort were predominantly white British and more often female, and clonal diversity was possibly underestimated.

CDR1 is SNHLY, CDR2 FYNNEI, per germline. Germline trimming cut 7 bases from V and 8 bases from J; bases unmatched to any gene: 14. The CDR3 length is 16 residues. About this clone itself: Its antigen remains unknown.

TCRdb's table, derived via immunoSEQ multiplex PCR, lists solely in-frame clones and lacks some. The table includes 100,000 to 130,000 clones, around 83% detected once. Sequenced here: peripheral blood, sampled on day 0 of AZD1222 vaccination. The chain joins TRBV2 to TRBJ2-1, with 10 bases lining up with TRBD2. The receptor's source is an adult in good health. The CDR3 here is CASKVAGGQSRDEQFF. CDR3 nucleotide sequence: TGTGCCAGCAAAGTAGCGGGGGGACAGAGTCGGGATGAGCAGTTCTTC. Full variable domain (outside the CDR3, taken from reference TRBV2 and TRBJ2-1): EPEVTQTPSHQVTQMGQEVILRCVPISNHLYFYWYRQILGQKVEFLVSFYNNEISEKSEIFDDQFSVERPDGSNFTLKIRSTKLEDSAMYFCASKVAGGQSRDEQFFGPGTRLTVL.